The 15 T cell receptor beta chains listed next were all sequenced from one sample in a study of T-cell reconstitution after alpha-beta-depleted transplantation in children. TCRbeta library construction was performed incorporating unique molecular identifiers. A single record per CDR3 protein comes from TCRdb applying MiXCR to the PCR reads. This table holds under 250,000 distinct CDR3 sequences, approximately 15% found once. This sample comprised PBMCs, mostly from graft donor cells, obtained 360 days after TCRalphabeta/CD19-depleted stem cell transplant. The receptors were sampled from a male patient aged 2 to 10 who had a stem cell transplant for acute lymphoblastic leukemia, so the T cells may come from the graft donor.

The chain has TRBV5-1 and TRBJ1-2, with a possible D match to TRBD1 (6 bases). Trimming shortened V by 7 bases and J by 0 bases, and 10 bases separated the two germline ends. This CDR3 has 13 amino acids. Germline V CDR1 and CDR2: SGHRS, YFSETQ. The CDR3 protein is CASRTAPNYGYTF. CDR3 coding DNA: TGCGCCAGCCGGACAGCCCCTAACTATGGCTACACCTTC.

This clonotype was counted only a few times. The CDR3 protein is CASSYSALAAFTDTQYF. The DNA of the CDR3 is TGTGCCAGCAGTTACTCGGCACTAGCGGCTTTCACAGATACGCAGTATTTT. The J gene is TRBJ2-3, the V gene TRBV6-2 or TRBV6-3; the match to TRBD2 covers 8 bases. Germline trimming cut 0 bases from V and 2 bases from J; bases unmatched to any gene: 7. The CDR3 contains 17 residues. Germline V gene sequence: CDR1 MNHEY, CDR2 SVGEGT.

This rearrangement joins TRBV28 to TRBJ1-2; no definite D call. Germline CDR1 MDHEN, CDR2 SYDVKM. The CDR3 is made up of 14 amino acids. Deletions cut 4 bases from V and 3 bases from J, with 12 bases between. This chain's CDR3 is CASSSRPGDYGYTF. The DNA for the CDR3 is TGTGCCAGCAGTTCCAGACCAGGCGACTATGGCTACACCTTC.

The chain combines TRBV5-5 with TRBJ2-7; 7 bases map to TRBD1. CDR3 length: 14 amino acids. V gave up 0 bases and J gave up 2 bases; unmatched junction bases: 2. CDR1 and CDR2 (germline): SGHKS, YYEKEE (reference sequence). The CDR3, as DNA: TGTGCCAGCAGCTTGGCGGGACAGCCCTACGAGCAGTACTTC. This translates into CASSLAGQPYEQYF. Combining the CDR3 with reference TRBV5-5 and TRBJ2-7 gives the whole variable domain DAGVTQSPTHLIKTRGQQVTLRCSPISGHKSVSWYQQVLGQGPQFIFQYYEKEERGRGNFPDRFSARQFPNYSSELNVNALLLGDSALYLCASSLAGQPYEQYFGPGTRLTVT.

The V and J genes are TRBV7-2 and TRBJ2-1, with D possibly being TRBD2 (6 bases). The V gene lost 3 bases and the J gene lost 8 bases, with 8 bases spanning the gap. Germline lookup yields CDR1 SGHTA and CDR2 FQGNSA. This CDR3 contains 12 residues. CDR3 loop: CASSLPGDEQFF. CDR3 DNA sequence: TGTGCCAGCAGCTTGCCGGGGGATGAGCAGTTCTTC. Complete variable domain (other parts from reference TRBV7-2 and TRBJ2-1): GAGVSQSPSNKVTEKGKDVELRCDPISGHTALYWYRQSLGQGLEFLIYFQGNSAPDKSGLPSDRFSAERTGGSVSTLTIQRTQQEDSAVYLCASSLPGDEQFFGPGTRLTVL.

The chain employs TRBV27 and TRBJ2-7; 8 nucleotides line up with TRBD2. After removal of 6 bases from V and 3 bases from J, the junction contained 4 bases not matched to a gene. The CDR3 consists of 13 residues. Germline-derived CDR1 and CDR2 are MNHEY and SMNVEV (reference sequence). CDR3 amino acids: CASSPGTSYEQYF. For the CDR3, the DNA is TGTGCCAGCAGCCCTGGGACTAGCTACGAGCAGTACTTC.

The J gene is TRBJ2-5, the V gene TRBV10-3; no firm D call. Trimming took 3 bases from V and 3 from J, leaving 11 bases between them. CDR1 is ENHRY, CDR2 SYGVKD, per germline. The CDR3 runs 14 residues. The DNA of the CDR3 is TGTGCCATCAGTGAATACACCTCAGAAGAGACCCAGTACTTC. It codes for CAISEYTSEETQYF.

The V call is TRBV13, the J call TRBJ2-7; D possibly corresponds to TRBD1 (6 bases). The germline V and J ends were trimmed by 6 bases and 3 bases, with 12 bases remaining between them. In germline, CDR1 is PRHDT, CDR2 FYEKMQ (reference sequence). CDR3 length: 13 residues. DNA of the CDR3: TGTGCCAGCAGAGATGACAGGAGCTACGAGCAGTACTTC. This translates into CASRDDRSYEQYF.

The rearrangement links TRBV6-2 or TRBV6-3 to TRBJ2-5; D possibly uses TRBD1 or TRBD2 (5 bases each). CDR1 MNHEY and CDR2 SVGEGT come from the germline V gene. There are 13 residues in the CDR3. The V gene lost 10 bases and the J gene lost 4 bases, with 16 bases spanning the gap. In nucleotides, the CDR3 is TGTGCCATCGCTAATGGGGGAAGAGAGACCCAGTACTTC. Its translation is CAIANGGRETQYF.

This clonotype was found many times. The chain recombines TRBV6-2 or TRBV6-3 with TRBJ2-7; TRBD2 matches at 7 bases. Trimming took 6 bases from V and 7 from J; bases not matched to a gene: 3. From germline, CDR1 is MNHEY and CDR2 SVGEGT. The CDR3 consists of 11 residues. This CDR3 is CASRTSREQYF. The CDR3 coding sequence is TGTGCCAGCAGGACTAGCAGGGAGCAGTACTTC.

In this sample, this clonotype turned up a few times. J is TRBJ2-5 and V is TRBV7-9; D is unclear. The CDR3 contains 16 residues. Germline lookup yields CDR1 SEHNR and CDR2 FQNEAQ (reference sequence). Between the trimmed V and J ends, which lost 6 bases and 4 bases, there was a span of 21 bases. The CDR3 spells CASSPPTPPWAETQYF. The CDR3 DNA sequence: TGTGCCAGCAGTCCCCCCACCCCCCCTTGGGCAGAGACCCAGTACTTC.

This clonotype was picked up a small number of times. This chain joins TRBV5-1 and TRBJ2-2, with 7 bases aligning to TRBD1. The CDR3 has 15 residues. Germline V gene lookup returns CDR1 SGHRS and CDR2 YFSETQ. Germline trimming cut 4 bases from V and 5 bases from J; bases unmatched to any gene: 8. In DNA, the CDR3 is TGCGCCAGCAGCAGCCCGGGACAGCCGACCGGGGAGCTGTTTTTT. Amino acids: CASSSPGQPTGELFF.

This clonotype was detected a few times. V and J are TRBV27 and TRBJ2-1; 12 bases map to TRBD1. The CDR3 is 17 amino acids. J was trimmed by 4 bases and V by 7 bases; bases with no gene match: 11. In germline, CDR1 is MNHEY, CDR2 SMNVEV (reference sequence). The CDR3 coding sequence is TGTGCCAGCACTGGGACAGGGGGCCGATCGTATTACAATGAGCAGTTCTTC. It translates to CASTGTGGRSYYNEQFF.

The CDR3 loop is CASSFLRGEQYF. Here the CDR3 DNA reads TGTGCCAGCAGCTTCCTTAGGGGCGAGCAGTACTTC. The chain links TRBV6-2 or TRBV6-3 to TRBJ2-7; D is perhaps TRBD1 (5 bases). This CDR3 region has 12 residues. Germline V gene sequence: CDR1 MNHEY, CDR2 SVGEGT. V was pared by 6 bases and J by 6 bases, with 12 bases between.

The rearrangement joins TRBV5-1 to TRBJ2-3, with D unresolved. This CDR3 comprises 17 residues. Germline-derived CDR1 and CDR2 are SGHRS and YFSETQ. The V end lost 0 bases, the J end lost 0 bases, and 14 bases lay between the germline ends. The CDR3 nucleotides read TGCGCCAGCAGCTTGGAGGTCTCGGGTACCAGCACAGATACGCAGTATTTT. Translating gives CASSLEVSGTSTDTQYF.